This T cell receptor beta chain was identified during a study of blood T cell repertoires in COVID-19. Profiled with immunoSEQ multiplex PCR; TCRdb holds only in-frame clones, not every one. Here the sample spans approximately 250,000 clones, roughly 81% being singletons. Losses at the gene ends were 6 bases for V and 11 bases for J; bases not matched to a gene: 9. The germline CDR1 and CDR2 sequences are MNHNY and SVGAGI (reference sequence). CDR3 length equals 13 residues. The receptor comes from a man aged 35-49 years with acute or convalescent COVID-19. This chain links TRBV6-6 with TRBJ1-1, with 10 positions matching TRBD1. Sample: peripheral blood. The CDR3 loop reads CASRDELDRGAFF. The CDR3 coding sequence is TGTGCCAGCAGGGATGAATTGGACAGGGGGGCTTTCTTT.